The next 27 T cell receptor beta chains were all read from a single sample in a study of T cells after yellow fever vaccination. TCRdb reanalysed the 5' RACE reads using MiXCR and keeps one entry per CDR3 protein. The profile shows around 250,000 distinct CDR3 sequences, about 7.1% of them singletons. Here the sequenced sample was CD4+ T cells sorted from PBMCs, taken 15 days after the yellow fever booster vaccination. The receptors were gathered from a man aged 25-40 years who received the YFV17D yellow fever vaccine.

In this sample, this clonotype turned up a few times. V is TRBV9 and J is TRBJ2-6; the D is unclear. The CDR3 covers 14 residues. The germline V gene encodes CDR1 SGDLS and CDR2 YYNGEE. The V end lost 2 bases, the J end lost 5 bases, and 8 bases lay between the germline ends. The CDR3 region is CASSVDGWANVLTF. CDR3 DNA: TGTGCCAGCAGCGTGGACGGCTGGGCCAACGTCCTGACTTTC.

V is TRBV20-1 and J is TRBJ2-7; 10 bases match TRBD2. The V gene end was trimmed by 4 bases and the J gene end by 3 bases; junction bases not matched to a gene: 15. The CDR3 is made up of 17 amino acids. Per germline, CDR1 DFQATT and CDR2 SNEGSKA (reference sequence). DNA of the CDR3: TGCAGTGCTATGGGACTAGCGCCCAAGAGGGACTTCTACGAGCAGTACTTC. Protein sequence: CSAMGLAPKRDFYEQYF.

This clonotype occurred a few times. The V gene is TRBV23-1, the J gene TRBJ2-5, with D possibly being TRBD1 (6 bases). TRBV23-1 is labeled an ORF, and its function is uncertain. Trimming shortened V by 3 bases and J by 1 base, and 9 bases separated the two germline ends. The CDR3 length is 14 residues. CDR3 sequence reads: CASSQRDTQETQYF. The CDR3 region has the DNA TGCGCCAGCAGTCAGAGGGACACCCAAGAGACCCAGTACTTC.

V gene TRBV11-1 combines with J gene TRBJ2-7, with 7 bases fitting TRBD1. Germline CDR1 and CDR2: SGHAT and FQDESV (reference sequence). The CDR3 covers 15 residues. Losses at the gene ends were 6 bases for V and 1 base for J; bases not matched to a gene: 9. CDR3 residues: CASSSNDRVSYEQYF. In DNA form, the CDR3 reads TGTGCCAGCAGTTCTAACGACAGGGTATCCTACGAGCAGTACTTC.

The chain has TRBV21-1 and TRBJ2-7; TRBD1 is taken as the D call from the table, unchecked against the DNA. TRBV21-1 represents a pseudogene. The CDR3 runs 16 residues. The CDR3 region is CASSKVSRFLFDEQYF. The DNA for the CDR3 is TGTGCCAGCAGCAAAGTGTCCCGATTCCTCTTTGACGAGCAGTACTTC.

This chain connects TRBV6-5 to TRBJ1-3; no reliable D call. Trimming stripped 0 bases from V and 0 bases from J, with 12 bases between. The CDR3 is 17 amino acids. Germline assignment: CDR1 MNHEY and CDR2 SVGAGI. Here the CDR3 reads CASSYSSVTVSGNTIYF. Here the CDR3 DNA reads TGTGCCAGCAGTTACTCATCGGTCACAGTCTCTGGAAACACCATATATTTT.

This clonotype was counted many times. This rearrangement joins TRBV5-5 to TRBJ1-6; possible D gene TRBD1, 6 bases. CDR1 and CDR2 (germline): SGHKS, YYEKEE (reference sequence). This CDR3 is built from 15 residues. The V and J ends lost 0 bases and 11 bases respectively, with 15 bases between them. In DNA form, the CDR3 reads TGTGCCAGCAGCTTGGTGGCAGGGGAAACGACACCCCTCCACTTT. As protein: CASSLVAGETTPLHF.

The gene calls are TRBV4-2 and TRBJ2-2, with D maybe TRBD2 (5 bases). Between the trimmed V and J ends, which lost 7 bases and 3 bases, there was a span of 15 bases. Germline-derived CDR1 and CDR2 are LGHNA and YNFKEQ. This CDR3 is built from 15 residues. This CDR3 reads CASNSPGLDTGELFF. The CDR3 DNA reads TGTGCCAGCAATAGCCCTGGACTCGACACCGGGGAGCTGTTTTTT.

This clonotype was detected only a few times. The V gene is TRBV10-3, the J gene TRBJ2-5, with 9 bases lining up with TRBD2. The CDR3 covers 15 residues. Germline CDR1 is ENHRY and CDR2 is SYGVKD. The junction had 7 bases not matched to a gene; V was cut back by 6 bases and J by 2 bases. For the CDR3, the DNA is TGTGCCATCAGGGCGGGGGGGGATATACAAGAGACCCAGTACTTC. Residues: CAIRAGGDIQETQYF.

About this clonotype itself: A read error may be the cause here, since a much bigger clone is one base away. J is TRBJ2-1 and V is TRBV7-3, with 7 bases that match TRBD2. J lost 7 bases, V lost 2 bases, and 5 bases had no gene match. The germline V gene has CDR1 SGHTA and CDR2 FQGTGA. The length of the CDR3 is 14 residues. CDR3 nucleotide sequence: TGTGCCAGCAGCTTACAAGCGGGAAAGAATGAGCAGTTCTTC. It translates to CASSLQAGKNEQFF. The variable domain in full, with the rest retrieved from reference TRBV7-3 and TRBJ2-1, is GAGVSQTPSNKVTEKGKYVELRCDPISGHTALYWYRQSLGQGPEFLIYFQGTGAADDSGLPNDRFFAVRPEGSVSTLKIQRTERGDSAVYLCASSLQAGKNEQFFGPGTRLTVL.

The table lists this clonotype with many counts. V and J are TRBV24-1 and TRBJ2-1; no clear D. The CDR3 runs 15 residues. CDR1 and CDR2 (germline): KGHDR, SFDVKD. Trimming cost V 1 base and J 8 bases, with 14 bases left between them. The CDR3 here is CATSDFTTEGDEQFF. In nucleotides, the CDR3 is TGTGCCACCAGTGATTTCACCACGGAAGGCGATGAGCAGTTCTTC.

This clonotype has ten or more counts. The gene calls are TRBV5-1 and TRBJ2-3; 7 bases are a match to TRBD1. Trimming at V came to 6 bases and at J to 3 bases, leaving 7 bases not matched to a gene. This CDR3 region has 14 residues. The germline CDR1 and CDR2 sequences are SGHRS and YFSETQ. CDR3 in amino acids: CASTGTVGTDTQYF. In DNA form, the CDR3 reads TGCGCCAGCACGGGGACAGTGGGGACAGATACGCAGTATTTT.

This clonotype showed up just a few times. The chain joins TRBV19 to TRBJ2-4, with D unresolved. The germline CDR1 and CDR2 sequences are LNHDA and SQIVND (reference sequence). Trimming stripped 3 bases from V and 0 bases from J, with 12 bases between. This CDR3 is built from 16 residues. CDR3 bases: TGTGCCAGTAGTATCTCCCACCACTTAGCCAAAAACATTCAGTACTTC. Its protein product is CASSISHHLAKNIQYF.

The genes are TRBV11-2 and TRBJ2-1; possible D gene TRBD2, 5 bases. Looked up from germline, CDR1 is SGHAT and CDR2 is FQNNGV. The CDR3 has 12 amino acids. V lost 5 bases, J lost 8 bases, and 10 bases lay in between. The CDR3 here is CASSRVGDEQFF. In DNA form, the CDR3 reads TGTGCCAGCAGCCGCGTCGGGGATGAGCAGTTCTTC.

This clonotype was counted ten times or more. This chain connects TRBV25-1 to TRBJ2-7; 7 bases align to TRBD2. Looked up from germline, CDR1 is MGHDK and CDR2 is SYGVNS. V lost 3 bases and J lost 0; bases outside the gene matches: 2. The CDR3 covers 14 residues. This CDR3 is CASSELAASYEQYF. The CDR3 DNA reads as TGTGCCAGCAGTGAGCTAGCGGCCTCCTACGAGCAGTACTTC.

This clonotype was observed many times. The V and J genes are TRBV12-3 or TRBV12-4 and TRBJ2-2, with D possibly TRBD2 on 6 matching bases. The CDR3 sequence is 17 residues long. The V and J ends lost 4 bases and 1 base respectively, with 16 bases between them. CDR3 nucleotide sequence: TGTGCCAGCAGTTGGTTCGGGACTGGAAGGAACACCGGGGAGCTGTTTTTT. Translating it yields CASSWFGTGRNTGELFF.

This clonotype has a count of ten or more. The rearrangement links TRBV7-2 to TRBJ2-1; D is unresolved. Trimming stripped 6 bases from V and 0 bases from J, with 6 bases between. The V gene's germline CDR1 is SGHTA and CDR2 FQGNSA. The CDR3 consists of 13 residues. In DNA, the CDR3 is TGTGCCAGCAGTTCTAGCTCCTACAATGAGCAGTTCTTC. Translation: CASSSSSYNEQFF.

The V gene is TRBV7-2, the J gene TRBJ2-3; D possibly corresponds to TRBD2 (5 bases). The CDR3 length is 13 residues. Trimming left V 4 bases short and J 5 bases short, with 10 bases between. CDR1 and CDR2 from the germline V gene are SGHTA and FQGNSA. The CDR3 DNA reads TGTGCCAGCAGCTCCGGGGTGGGAGATACGCAGTATTTT. It specifies CASSSGVGDTQYF.

This clonotype was seen at least ten times. The rearrangement uses TRBV19 and TRBJ2-7; no reliable D call. CDR3 length: 14 amino acids. Germline V gene lookup returns CDR1 LNHDA and CDR2 SQIVND (reference sequence). V dropped 8 bases and J dropped 1 base, with 15 bases sitting between them. CDR3 region: CASSPGSTSYEQYF. In DNA form, the CDR3 reads TGTGCCAGTTCTCCCGGGTCTACATCCTACGAGCAGTACTTC.

The chain recombines TRBV5-1 with TRBJ2-3; 11 bases match TRBD2. The V gene end was trimmed by 5 bases and the J gene end by 3 bases; junction bases not matched to a gene: 5. Germline CDR1 is SGHRS and CDR2 is YFSETQ. The length of the CDR3 is 15 residues. CDR3 loop: CASSPVAGGTDTQYF. The CDR3 nucleotides are TGCGCCAGCAGTCCAGTAGCGGGAGGGACAGATACGCAGTATTTT.

This clonotype was counted at least ten times. CDR3 DNA: TGTGCCAGCAGTTTAGTGGGATCGTACAATGAGCAGTTCTTC. Protein sequence: CASSLVGSYNEQFF. The chain employs TRBV27 and TRBJ2-1, with unresolved D. V was pared by 2 bases and J by 4 bases, with 9 bases between. This CDR3 has 14 residues. Germline V lookup: CDR1 MNHEY, CDR2 SMNVEV (reference sequence).

This clonotype was found a few times. The chain carries TRBV7-2 and TRBJ2-1, with 7 bases identical to TRBD2. Trimming at V came to 5 bases and at J to 2 bases, leaving 9 bases not matched to a gene. This CDR3 spans 16 amino acids. Per the germline V gene, CDR1 is SGHTA and CDR2 is FQGNSA. As DNA, the CDR3 is TGTGCCAGCAGCCCCCAGGGAGGGCAGACCTACAATGAGCAGTTCTTC. Amino acid sequence: CASSPQGGQTYNEQFF.

The chain couples TRBV5-5 to TRBJ1-5; 9 bases map to TRBD1. From germline, CDR1 is SGHKS and CDR2 YYEKEE (reference sequence). The V and J ends lost 3 bases and 5 bases, in that order; junction bases with no gene match: 6. CDR3 length equals 15 residues. The CDR3 here is CASSWTGQGDQPQHF. CDR3 nucleotides: TGTGCCAGCAGCTGGACGGGACAGGGCGATCAGCCCCAGCATTTT.

The chain carries TRBV20-1 and TRBJ2-5, with TRBD2 matching over 8 bases. The V segment lost 3 bases and the J segment 5 bases; nucleotides outside the gene matches: 11. CDR3 size: 15 residues. CDR1 and CDR2 (germline): DFQATT, SNEGSKA (reference sequence). CDR3 region: CSASSREGRGETQYF. The CDR3 DNA is TGCAGTGCTAGTAGTCGGGAGGGCCGGGGTGAGACCCAGTACTTC.

This clonotype was seen a few times. The rearrangement uses TRBV7-2 and TRBJ2-4, with D unresolved. V lost 5 bases, J lost 0 bases, and 11 bases lay in between. In germline, CDR1 is SGHTA, CDR2 FQGNSA. The CDR3 runs to 15 residues. The CDR3 is CASSSQSVAKNIQYF. In nucleotides, the CDR3 is TGTGCCAGCAGCAGCCAGAGCGTAGCCAAAAACATTCAGTACTTC.

The J gene is TRBJ2-2, the V gene TRBV7-2; 7 nucleotides align to TRBD1. CDR1 is SGHTA, CDR2 FQGNSA, per germline. Germline trimming cut 7 bases from V and 1 base from J; bases unmatched to any gene: 9. CDR3 length: 16 amino acids. The CDR3 protein is CASIHFRGLNTGELFF. The CDR3 DNA sequence: TGTGCCAGCATCCATTTCAGGGGGTTGAACACCGGGGAGCTGTTTTTT.

The V call is TRBV12-3 or TRBV12-4, the J call TRBJ2-3; 7 bases agree with TRBD1. The CDR3 covers 14 residues. J lost 1 base, V lost 5 bases, and 3 bases had no gene match. The CDR3 is CASSEGQGTDTQYF. The CDR3 DNA reads as TGTGCCAGCAGTGAAGGACAGGGCACAGATACGCAGTATTTT.